A selection of T cell receptor beta chains follows, all from one sample in a study of blood T cell repertoires in COVID-19. TCRdb's copy holds only in-frame clones and misses some; the assay was immunoSEQ multiplex PCR. There are fewer than 450,000 clones in the sample; approximately 90% occur only once, and less than 3.5% lies in the top ten. Sequenced material: peripheral blood. The receptors were gathered from a woman under 30 who had recovered from COVID-19. Both conserved end residues are part of each CDR3. D genes are given only for firm matches. Clone size is given for some rows only: seen once, a few or many times, or a class if the clone is expanded.

J gene	D gene	V gene	clone size	CDR3 DNA	CDR3 protein
TRBJ1-2	-	TRBV4-1	-	TGCGCCAGCAGCCAGGGGGCGGGTGGGTATGGCTACACCTTC	CASSQGAGGYGYTF
TRBJ1-4	TRBD1	TRBV3-1/TRBV3-2	-	TGTGCCAGCAAGGGGCAGGGGGCCGAAAAACTGTTTTTT	CASKGQGAEKLFF
TRBJ2-1	-	TRBV4-2	-	TGTGCCAGCAGCCAAGATTGGGCGGGCTCCTACAATGAGCAGTTCTTC	CASSQDWAGSYNEQFF
TRBJ1-1	TRBD1	TRBV6-5	-	TGTGCCAGCAGTTCCATCAGGGGGCTGGGGAACACTGAAGCTTTCTTT	CASSSIRGLGNTEAFF
TRBJ2-3	-	TRBV29-1	-	TGCAGCGTTGAGGGCAGGGCCCGTACAGATACGCAGTATTTT	CSVEGRARTDTQYF
TRBJ2-1	-	TRBV9	-	TGTGCCAGCAGCGTACTCGGGGATTCCTACAATGAGCAGTTCTTC	CASSVLGDSYNEQFF
TRBJ1-5	-	TRBV18	-	TGTGCCAGCTCAACCTCGACTGACCAGCCCCAGCATTTT	CASSTSTDQPQHF
TRBJ1-3	-	TRBV11-3	few	TGTGCCAGCAGCTTAATTTTTGGGGCCGACTCTGGAAACACCATATATTTT	CASSLIFGADSGNTIYF
TRBJ1-1	-	TRBV7-9	few	TGTGCCAGCAGCTTCGGGAGTCTGAACACTGAAGCTTTCTTT	CASSFGSLNTEAFF
TRBJ2-6	-	TRBV21-1	-	TGTGCCAGCAGCACTAGGGGGACAGTTGTGGGCAACGTCCTGACTTTC	CASSTRGTVVGNVLTF
TRBJ2-2	-	TRBV24-1	-	TGTGCCACCAGTGATTTCGACGACACTGCTGAGGAGCTGTTTTTT	CATSDFDDTAEELFF
TRBJ2-1	TRBD1	TRBV3-1/TRBV3-2	few	TGTGCCAGCAGCCAACGGACAGGGGACAATGAGCAGTTCTTC	CASSQRTGDNEQFF
TRBJ2-5	TRBD1	TRBV3-1/TRBV3-2	-	TGTGCCAGCAGCCCCCTGGACAGGGGAGCGTATAAGACCCAGTACTTC	CASSPLDRGAYKTQYF
TRBJ2-1	TRBD2	TRBV4-1	-	TGCGCCAGCAGCCAAGCGAGAACTAGCGGGAGGGCCTTTGAGCAGTTCTTC	CASSQARTSGRAFEQFF
TRBJ2-1	-	TRBV4-1	-	TGCGCCAGCAGCCAAGAGCCCAGCGGCCGATACAATGAGCAGTTCTTC	CASSQEPSGRYNEQFF
TRBJ1-2	-	TRBV5-4	-	TGTGCCAGCAGCTTAAAAGTCGGGTCCTATGGCTACACCTTC	CASSLKVGSYGYTF
TRBJ1-5	TRBD1	TRBV5-1	-	TGCGCCAGCAGCGGTACAGGGGGGGATCAGCCCCAGCATTTT	CASSGTGGDQPQHF
TRBJ2-5	TRBD2	TRBV11-3	-	TGTGCCAGCAGCTTTTCCGGGACTAGCGGACAAGAGACCCAGTACTTC	CASSFSGTSGQETQYF
TRBJ2-3	TRBD2	TRBV28	-	TGTGCCAGCAGTTTTCGCGGGAGAGGCACAGATACGCAGTATTTT	CASSFRGRGTDTQYF
TRBJ2-1	TRBD2	TRBV20-1	few	TGCAGTGCTAGTGGTCCAGCGGGGGTACCCTACAATGAGCAGTTCTTC	CSASGPAGVPYNEQFF
TRBJ2-5	-	TRBV29-1	-	TGCAGCGTCCTACACGGGAGTGGTGGAGAGACCCAGTACTTC	CSVLHGSGGETQYF
TRBJ2-5	-	TRBV5-4	-	TGTGCCAGCAGCTCTCGGGAGTACGAAGAGACCCAGTACTTC	CASSSREYEETQYF
TRBJ1-2	-	TRBV2	-	TGTGCCAGCAGTGAACTAAACTATGGCTACACCTTC	CASSELNYGYTF
TRBJ2-5	TRBD2	TRBV10-1	-	TGCGCCAGCAGCGGGGGGACTAGCGGGTGGAAGACCCAGTACTTC	CASSGGTSGWKTQYF
TRBJ2-1	TRBD2	TRBV29-1	-	TGCAGCCAGCGGGAGGGCCCCAATGAGCAGTTCTTC	CSQREGPNEQFF
TRBJ2-1	TRBD2	TRBV7-2	-	TGTGCCAGCAGCTTAAGGTGGGGACTAGCGGGCGACAATGAGCAGTTCTTC	CASSLRWGLAGDNEQFF